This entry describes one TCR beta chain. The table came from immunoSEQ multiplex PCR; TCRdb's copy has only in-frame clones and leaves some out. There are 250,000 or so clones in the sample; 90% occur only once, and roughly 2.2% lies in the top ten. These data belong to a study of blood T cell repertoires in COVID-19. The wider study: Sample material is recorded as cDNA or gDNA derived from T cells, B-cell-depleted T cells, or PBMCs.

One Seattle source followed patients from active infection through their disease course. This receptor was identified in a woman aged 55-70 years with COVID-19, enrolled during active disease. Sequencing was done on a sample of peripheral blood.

The CDR3 loop reads CASSSGQGRHNEQFF. In DNA, the CDR3 is TGTGCCAGCAGCTCGGGACAGGGTCGACACAATGAGCAGTTCTTC. V gene TRBV7-3 combines with J gene TRBJ2-1; TRBD1 agrees at 9 bases. The CDR3 consists of 15 residues. The V and J ends lost 4 bases and 5 bases, in that order; junction bases with no gene match: 6. Germline V gene data show CDR1 as SGHTA and CDR2 as FQGTGA.